This passage covers 24 T cell receptor beta chains from one sample sequenced in a study of metastatic and nonmetastatic thyroid tumors. MiXCR reprocessed the PCR reads for TCRdb. This table has fewer than 12,000 clones, about 12% appearing once. Prior to thyroid surgery, none of the patients had received any treatment. Sequenced material: blood. These receptors were taken from a female donor with papillary thyroid cancer or a benign thyroid nodule (not recorded which). Some clones in this sample may be carry-over from other donors' samples.

As regards this clone: One junction end disagrees with the germline gene, perhaps due to a read error. V is TRBV12-3 or TRBV12-4 and J is TRBJ1-5; D gene ambiguous. This CDR3 is 14 amino acids long. DNA of the CDR3: TGTGTCAGCAGGCCTTCAAGATTAAATCAGCCCCGGCATTTT. Its protein product is CVSRPSRLNQPRHF.

This clone was observed many times. This chain uses TRBV7-9 with TRBJ2-5, with 8 bases fitting TRBD1. Trimming at V came to 4 bases and at J to 5 bases, leaving 9 bases not matched to a gene. This CDR3 is 15 amino acids long. Looked up from germline, CDR1 is SEHNR and CDR2 is FQNEAQ (reference sequence). The CDR3 protein is CASSYSRGLWETQYF. The CDR3 DNA is TGTGCCAGCAGCTACAGCAGGGGGCTGTGGGAGACCCAGTACTTC.

This clone rates as medium-sized. The chain employs TRBV2 and TRBJ1-1; tentatively, D is TRBD1 (6 bases). CDR3 length: 14 amino acids. Deletions cut 6 bases from V and 0 bases from J, with 11 bases between. Germline CDR1 SNHLY, CDR2 FYNNEI. CDR3 region: CASRYRDMNTEAFF. CDR3 coding DNA: TGTGCCAGCAGGTACAGGGATATGAACACTGAAGCTTTCTTT.

There are many counts of this clone. The rearrangement uses TRBV7-9 and TRBJ1-1; TRBD1 agrees at 9 bases. The CDR3 runs to 19 residues. Germline trimming cut 2 bases from V and 0 bases from J; bases unmatched to any gene: 13. Germline CDR1 SEHNR, CDR2 FQNEAQ (reference sequence). DNA of the CDR3: TGTGCCAGCAGCTTATCCCCGGGACAGGGTCTGCGGGTGAACACTGAAGCTTTCTTT. Translating gives CASSLSPGQGLRVNTEAFF. The full variable domain, its missing parts supplied by reference TRBV7-9 and TRBJ1-1, is DTGVSQNPRHKITKRGQNVTFRCDPISEHNRLYWYRQTLGQGPEFLTYFQNEAQLEKSRLLSDRFSAERPKGSFSTLEIQRTEQGDSAMYLCASSLSPGQGLRVNTEAFFGQGTRLTVV.

This clone was detected many times. V is TRBV18 and J is TRBJ1-1; 7 bases are a match to TRBD1. The CDR3 spans 15 residues. Germline trimming cut 4 bases from V and 3 bases from J; bases unmatched to any gene: 8. From germline, CDR1 is KGHSH and CDR2 LQKENI. The CDR3 DNA reads as TGTGCCAGCTCACTAAACAGGGGAGCGGACACTGAAGCTTTCTTT. Amino acid sequence: CASSLNRGADTEAFF.

In its sample, this clone is medium-sized. The chain combines TRBV28 with TRBJ1-3; a possible D gene is TRBD1 (5 bases). In germline, CDR1 is MDHEN, CDR2 SYDVKM. Trimming took off 5 bases at V and 4 bases at J, with 15 bases between the two ends. The CDR3 extends over 15 amino acids. CDR3 amino acids: CASSGRGGLGNTIYF. The CDR3 nucleotides are TGTGCCAGCAGTGGACGGGGGGGGTTAGGAAACACCATATATTTT. The complete variable domain, with remaining parts taken from reference TRBV28 and TRBJ1-3, reads DVKVTQSSRYLVKRTGEKVFLECVQDMDHENMFWYRQDPGLGLRLIYFSYDVKMKEKGDIPEGYSVSREKKERFSLILESASTNQTSMYLCASSGRGGLGNTIYFGEGSWLTVV.

This clone rates as medium-sized. The chain has TRBV20-1 and TRBJ1-1, with TRBD1 as a possible D gene (5 bases). Germline V gene data show CDR1 as DFQATT and CDR2 as SNEGSKA (reference sequence). The CDR3 has 13 amino acids. V gave up 4 bases and J gave up 0 bases, with 9 bases separating them. The CDR3 sequence: CSAIRGMNTEAFF. In DNA form, the CDR3 reads TGCAGTGCTATACGGGGGATGAACACTGAAGCTTTCTTT.

This clone has ten or more counts. The gene calls are TRBV7-6 and TRBJ1-2; weak D call: TRBD1 (5 bases). The CDR3 extends over 13 amino acids. The germline V and J ends were trimmed by 5 bases and 8 bases, with 15 bases remaining between them. The V gene's germline CDR1 is SGHVS and CDR2 FNYEAQ. CDR3 protein: CASSQRRGDGYTF. CDR3 nucleotides: TGTGCCAGCAGCCAGCGCCGAGGGGACGGCTACACCTTC.

This clone was recorded at least ten times. The chain links TRBV19 to TRBJ1-1, with no clear D. With 9 bases removed from V and 6 bases from J, the gap between germline ends came to 17 bases. Germline lookup yields CDR1 LNHDA and CDR2 SQIVND (reference sequence). The CDR3 extends over 13 amino acids. The CDR3 is CASEGPGRPEAFF. The CDR3 nucleotides are TGTGCCAGCGAGGGTCCCGGGAGGCCTGAAGCTTTCTTT. Drawing the rest from reference TRBV19 and TRBJ1-1, the complete variable domain is DGGITQSPKYLFRKEGQNVTLSCEQNLNHDAMYWYRQDPGQGLRLIYYSQIVNDFQKGDIAEGYSVSREKKESFPLTVTSAQKNPTAFYLCASEGPGRPEAFFGQGTRLTVV.

This clone is medium-sized in the sample. This chain connects TRBV7-9 to TRBJ1-2; TRBD1 agrees at 9 bases. CDR3 length equals 12 residues. After removal of 5 bases from V and 8 bases from J, the junction contained 3 bases not matched to a gene. Germline CDR1 is SEHNR and CDR2 is FQNEAQ (reference sequence). The CDR3 is CASSPGQGGYTF. Written as DNA, the CDR3 is TGTGCCAGCAGCCCGGGACAGGGCGGCTACACCTTC.

This clone occurred many times. The chain joins TRBV20-1 to TRBJ2-2; no firm D call. This CDR3 is 12 amino acids long. The germline CDR1 and CDR2 sequences are DFQATT and SNEGSKA (reference sequence). V dropped 5 bases and J dropped 6 bases, with 10 bases sitting between them. The CDR3 DNA follows: TGCAGTGCTCGAGGCCCCGCCGGGGAGCTGTTTTTT. This gives the protein CSARGPAGELFF.

This clone turned up a few times. The V gene is TRBV28, the J gene TRBJ1-1; no firm D call. The CDR3 is 11 residues long. V shed 5 bases and J shed 6 bases, with 7 bases lying between them. Germline-derived CDR1 and CDR2 are MDHEN and SYDVKM. The CDR3 protein is CASSKIPEAFF. The CDR3 DNA is TGTGCCAGCAGTAAGATCCCTGAAGCTTTCTTT.

This clone qualifies as medium-sized. V gene TRBV2 combines with J gene TRBJ1-2, with D hard to call. The germline gives CDR1 SNHLY, CDR2 FYNNEI. The germline V and J ends were trimmed by 3 bases and 0 bases, with 8 bases remaining between them. This CDR3 has 14 residues. In DNA form, the CDR3 reads TGTGCCAGCAGTGAGGGCACCTCTAACTATGGCTACACCTTC. Its protein product is CASSEGTSNYGYTF.

This clone was seen at least ten times. The chain employs TRBV11-1 and TRBJ2-5, with 10 bases lining up with TRBD2. Germline lookup yields CDR1 SGHAT and CDR2 FQDESV (reference sequence). The ends lost 3 bases at V and 4 bases at J; junction bases unmatched: 5. CDR3 length: 15 residues. The CDR3 sequence is CASSFLAGVRETQYF. The CDR3 DNA reads TGTGCCAGCAGCTTTCTAGCGGGGGTACGAGAGACCCAGTACTTC. Drawing the rest from reference TRBV11-1 and TRBJ2-5, the complete variable domain is EAEVAQSPRYKITEKSQAVAFWCDPISGHATLYWYRQILGQGPELLVQFQDESVVDDSQLPKDRFSAERLKGVDSTLKIQPAELGDSAMYLCASSFLAGVRETQYFGPGTRLLVL.

By sample share, this clone is medium-sized. The rearrangement links TRBV6-1 to TRBJ1-1, with 7 bases aligning to TRBD1. Germline V lookup: CDR1 MNHNS, CDR2 SASEGT. There are 14 residues in the CDR3. The junction had 5 bases not matched to a gene; V was cut back by 4 bases and J by 3 bases. CDR3 sequence: CASSVGGAYTEAFF. CDR3 in DNA: TGTGCCAGCAGTGTAGGGGGCGCTTACACTGAAGCTTTCTTT.

This clone was counted many times. The rearrangement uses TRBV19 and TRBJ2-1; D assignment may be TRBD1 or TRBD2 (5 bases each). The CDR3 loop spans 15 amino acids. CDR1 is LNHDA and CDR2 is SQIVND in the germline V gene (reference sequence). V lost 5 bases and J lost 2, with 13 bases in between. CDR3: CASSASLGAYNEQFF. The CDR3 region has the DNA TGTGCCAGTAGTGCAAGCTTGGGGGCCTACAATGAGCAGTTCTTC.

This clone is labeled large (0.1 to 1%). The chain recombines TRBV6-1 with TRBJ1-5; 7 nucleotides agree with TRBD1. Trimming took 7 bases from V and 0 from J; bases not matched to a gene: 6. Looked up from germline, CDR1 is MNHNS and CDR2 is SASEGT. This CDR3 is built from 15 residues. CDR3 sequence reads: CASTGTANSNQPQHF. CDR3 nucleotide sequence: TGTGCCAGCACCGGGACAGCAAATAGCAATCAGCCCCAGCATTTT.

The genes are TRBV6-2 or TRBV6-3 and TRBJ2-3, with D possibly being TRBD2 (5 bases). Germline V CDR1 and CDR2: MNHEY, SVGEGT. Trimming cost V 0 bases and J 5 bases, with 6 bases left between them. This CDR3 has 13 amino acids. In nucleotides, the CDR3 is TGTGCCAGCAGTTACTCGACTATAGATACGCAGTATTTT. Translating it yields CASSYSTIDTQYF.

This clone occurred many times. The chain joins TRBV5-6 to TRBJ2-1; no clear D gene. V was clipped by 2 bases and J by 9 bases, with 6 bases between them. CDR3 length: 11 amino acids. The germline V gene has CDR1 SGHDT and CDR2 YYEEEE. CDR3 nucleotide sequence: TGTGCCAGCAGCTTTAGGGTTGAGCAGTTCTTC. It translates to CASSFRVEQFF.

This clone qualifies as medium-sized. The chain combines TRBV4-1 with TRBJ2-1, with 13 bases matching TRBD2. The ends lost 6 bases at V and 5 bases at J; junction bases unmatched: 4. Looked up from germline, CDR1 is MGHRA and CDR2 is YSYEKL. The CDR3 has 15 residues. CDR3 in DNA: TGCGCCAGCAGACGTGGACTAGCGGGGGACAATGAGCAGTTCTTC. Residues: CASRRGLAGDNEQFF.

Many counts were recorded for this clone. The chain recombines TRBV11-2 with TRBJ2-1; D perhaps matches TRBD2 (5 bases). CDR3 length: 13 residues. CDR1 is SGHAT and CDR2 is FQNNGV in the germline V gene. V shed 5 bases and J shed 4 bases, with 9 bases lying between them. The CDR3 is CASSADSYNEQFF. The DNA for the CDR3 is TGTGCCAGCAGCGCGGACTCATACAATGAGCAGTTCTTC.

This clone was seen repeatedly, ten times or more. The chain links TRBV3-1 to TRBJ2-1, with a weak D call TRBD1 (5 bases). Trimming removed 4 bases from V and 9 bases from J, with 19 bases in between. This CDR3 is 15 amino acids long. From germline, CDR1 is LGHDT and CDR2 YNNKEL (reference sequence). CDR3: CASSRQGSSVGEQFF. The CDR3, as DNA: TGTGCCAGCAGCCGCCAGGGCAGCTCGGTGGGTGAGCAGTTCTTC.

In its sample, this clone was seen many times. The rearrangement links TRBV5-1 to TRBJ1-5; TRBD1 aligns across 10 bases. The CDR3 length is 16 residues. CDR1 is SGHRS, CDR2 YFSETQ, per germline. J lost 0 bases, V lost 4 bases, and 4 bases had no gene match. The CDR3 loop reads CASSLGTGDSNQPQHF. CDR3 nucleotides: TGCGCCAGCAGCCTAGGGACAGGGGATAGCAATCAGCCCCAGCATTTT.

This clone was seen many times. The chain is built from TRBV27 and TRBJ1-2; D is ambiguous. The germline V gene encodes CDR1 MNHEY and CDR2 SMNVEV (reference sequence). With 5 bases removed from V and 2 bases from J, the gap between germline ends came to 9 bases. The CDR3 sequence is 13 residues long. CDR3 sequence reads: CASSTYRNYGYTF. CDR3 bases: TGTGCCAGCAGTACGTACCGCAACTATGGCTACACCTTC.